This TCR beta chain appears in the sequencing data of a study of Ad26.COV2.S vaccination and SARS-CoV-2 variants. Study-wide background: The donor was enrolled in the Ad26.COV2.S arm of the COV1001 trial. The authors gave Ad26.COV2.S intramuscularly, either once or twice 56 days apart.

Overall study findings and caveats: TCR breadth and depth estimates may have understated total T cell responses. Measurement of non-spike TCR breadth gave similar results in vaccine and placebo recipients.

TCRdb keeps only in-frame clones here, not all; method: immunoSEQ multiplex PCR. The sample has some 480,000 clones; roughly nine tenths are singletons. For this clone: What it binds is unknown.

Treatment described: over 15 received Ad26.COV2.S at low or high dose, single or two shots; 5 received placebo; per-sample allocation not given. On day 63 after the first injection, vaccine and placebo recipients gave samples. Trimming removed 6 bases from V and 0 bases from J, with 12 bases in between. The CDR3 totals 13 residues. Germline CDR1 reads SQVTM; CDR2 reads ANQGSEA. J is TRBJ2-7 and V is TRBV29-1; D possibly corresponds to TRBD2 (6 bases). This clonotype originated in a person aged 18-65 years who received the Ad26.COV2.S COVID-19 vaccine or a placebo. Material: peripheral blood, obtained in a trial of Ad26.COV2.S vaccine versus placebo. The DNA of the CDR3 is TGCAGCGTCCCTAGCGTAGACTCCTACGAGCAGTACTTC. Residues: CSVPSVDSYEQYF.